This is a list of T cell receptor beta chains from one sample in a study of blood T cell repertoires in COVID-19. Repertoires were generated with immunoSEQ multiplex PCR, while TCRdb's copy carries only in-frame clones and drops some. The sample shows approximately 350,000 clones, around 90% of them seen only once. The source material was peripheral blood. These receptor sequences come from a man in his forties with acute or convalescent COVID-19. Each CDR3 is given with its conserved first and last residue. The D gene is left open where the match is weak. Size is omitted from some rows. Given values are once, few, many or a class for expanded clones.

j_gene,abundance,v_gene,d_gene,CDR3nt,CDR3aa
TRBJ2-1,once,TRBV7-7,.,TGTGCTAGCAGCTTAACAGCCTTCTCCTACAATGAGCAGTTCTTC,CASSLTAFSYNEQFF
TRBJ2-2,once,TRBV9,.,TGTGCCAGCAGCGCAAACAGGGCCAAGAACACCGGGGAGCTGTTTTTT,CASSANRAKNTGELFF
TRBJ2-7,.,TRBV7-2,TRBD1,TGTGCCAGCAGCATCGTCGGGACAGTTTACGAGCAGTACTTC,CASSIVGTVYEQYF
TRBJ2-3,.,TRBV10-3,TRBD2,TGTGCCATCAGCGGGACTAGCGGAACAGATACGCAGTATTTT,CAISGTSGTDTQYF
TRBJ2-2,.,TRBV20-1,.,TGCAGTGCTAGTCGGGACACCGGGGAGCTGTTTTTT,CSASRDTGELFF
TRBJ2-7,.,TRBV7-2,TRBD1,TGTGCCAGCAGCTTCACAGGGACAGGGGTTAGGTACGAGCAGTACTTC,CASSFTGTGVRYEQYF
TRBJ2-7,.,TRBV2,.,TGTGCCAGCAGTGTTATGGTAGCCAGCTCCTACGAGCAGTACTTC,CASSVMVASSYEQYF
TRBJ1-2,.,TRBV30,.,TGTGCCTGGAGTGTTGTCAGGTACTCTGGCTACACCTTC,CAWSVVRYSGYTF
TRBJ2-7,.,TRBV6-5,TRBD2,TGTGCCAGCAGCGCCTCTAGCGGGGGGTGGTACGAGCAGTACTTC,CASSASSGGWYEQYF
TRBJ2-2,.,TRBV9,.,TGTGCCAGCAGCGTTGGGGGGTCCGACGGGGAGCTGTTTTTT,CASSVGGSDGELFF
TRBJ2-7,.,TRBV19,.,TGTGCCAGTGGAAACGGCGGTTCCGACGAGCAGTACTTC,CASGNGGSDEQYF
TRBJ2-1,.,TRBV7-9,TRBD2,TGTGCCAGCAGTTTGACTAGCGGGAGAGGGTTTGAGCAGTTCTTC,CASSLTSGRGFEQFF
TRBJ1-1,.,TRBV9,.,TGTGCCAGCACTCCGGACAGTTTGAACACTGAAGCTTTCTTT,CASTPDSLNTEAFF
TRBJ2-7,.,TRBV5-1,.,TGCGCCAGCAGCCCTTCCCAGACAGGTACCGAGCAGTACTTC,CASSPSQTGTEQYF
TRBJ1-5,.,TRBV2,.,TGTGCCAGCAGTGCGGGGTCTAGCAATCAGCCCCAGCATTTT,CASSAGSSNQPQHF
TRBJ2-3,once,TRBV19,.,TGTGCCAGTATGGAACGACAGTTATCCGGAGATACGCAGTATTTT,CASMERQLSGDTQYF
TRBJ2-7,.,TRBV24-1,.,TGTGCCACCGGAGTGATTCGGTCCTACGAGCAGTACTTC,CATGVIRSYEQYF
TRBJ2-5,.,TRBV24-1,TRBD1,TGTGCCAGTACGACAGGGAATATTAGTGAGACCCAGTACTTC,CASTTGNISETQYF